This T cell receptor beta chain was identified during a study of CD8+CD57+ T cells in acquired aplastic anemia. About the study: Quantities of DNA derived from sorted CD4+ and CD8+ cells averaged 3.2 ug.

This clonotype was observed at least ten times. The antigen is not known. V lost 5 bases, J lost 3 bases, and 17 bases lay in between. Germline lookup yields CDR1 LNHDA and CDR2 SQIVND (reference sequence). This CDR3 region has 16 residues. TCR beta VDJ and CDR3 profiles were obtained from a genomic DNA template. Each CDR3 protein is one row after TCRdb ran MiXCR on the reads. The data show some 280,000 distinct CDR3 sequences, 45% to 70% seen once. Study observations and caveats: The study found no significant CD8+ Simpson's diversity difference between patients and controls.

The chain has TRBV19 and TRBJ2-1, with D possibly TRBD1 on 5 matching bases. The TCR was taken from a human donor with severe aplastic anemia or a healthy control (not recorded which). Input material: sorted CD4+, CD8+, or CD8+CD57+ T cells (not recorded which) from PBMCs. CDR3 nucleotides: TGTGCCAGTAGTCTCAAGACAGAGGCGCTCTACAATGAGCAGTTCTTC. Its protein product is CASSLKTEALYNEQFF.